What follows is one T cell receptor (beta chain) and its context. Its antigen is currently unknown. The data originate from a study of blood T cells in healthy people across ages. Per sample, no less than 5 micrograms of total RNA were extracted. V lost 0 bases, J lost 6 bases, and 6 bases stayed unmatched. Germline V gene sequence: CDR1 DFQATT, CDR2 SNEGSKA (reference sequence). The CDR3 contains 15 residues. Combining a sample-barcoded 5' primer with a J-beta primer mix, a second PCR ran for roughly 7 to 12 cycles. Via MiXCR, TCRdb re-called the 5' RACE reads, giving one row per CDR3 protein. The table has 1.5 million to 2 million distinct CDR3 sequences, roughly 32% seen once; the top ten hold about 10%. Notes on the study in general: Significant beta diversity loss was already apparent by age approximately 38, declining roughly linearly. A greater number of naive CD4+ cells and higher diversity distinguished long-lived donors from aged donors.

This TCR derives from a woman between 25 and 40 years old in good health. The rearrangement uses TRBV20-1 and TRBJ2-1, with 9 bases that match TRBD2. Sequencing input: blood. The CDR3 DNA follows: TGCAGTGCTAGAGATCACGGACTAGCGAGCAATGAGCAGTTCTTC. Protein: CSARDHGLASNEQFF.